These 22 T cell receptor beta chains came from one sample sequenced in a study of circulating and synovial CD4+ cells in juvenile arthritis. Repertoires were generated with immunoSEQ multiplex PCR, while TCRdb's copy carries only in-frame clones and drops some. Of under 40,000 clones in the sample, nearly 95% were seen once. The sequencing input was CD4+ T cells from blood. These receptors all stem from a human donor with juvenile idiopathic arthritis.

Note on this clone: The sample has other DNA sequences that encode this CDR3 too. The rearrangement links TRBV6-5 to TRBJ2-7, with a possible D match to TRBD2 (6 bases). CDR1 MNHEY and CDR2 SVGAGI come from the germline V gene. V was shortened by 6 bases and J by 3 bases, with 18 bases between the two germline ends. CDR3 length: 15 residues. CDR3 in amino acids: CASSYRQGGIYEQYF. The CDR3 nucleotides are TGTGCCAGCAGCTACAGGCAGGGCGGGATCTACGAGCAGTACTTC.

This clone was seen just once. The chain carries TRBV28 and TRBJ1-1, with unresolved D. The CDR3 sequence is 15 residues long. CDR1 and CDR2 from the germline V gene are MDHEN and SYDVKM. Between the trimmed V and J ends, which lost 6 bases and 5 bases, there was a span of 19 bases. The DNA for the CDR3 is TGTGCCAGCAGAACGCCCTCCGACATTGGGACTGAAGCTTTCTTT. It is translated as CASRTPSDIGTEAFF.

The gene calls are TRBV19 and TRBJ2-1; D may be TRBD2 (6 bases). CDR3 length: 16 amino acids. From germline, CDR1 is LNHDA and CDR2 SQIVND (reference sequence). V was pared by 5 bases and J by 6 bases, with 20 bases between. CDR3 nucleotide sequence: TGTGCCAGTAGTTACCGACGGGACTCCTGGGGCAATGAGCAGTTCTTC. It specifies CASSYRRDSWGNEQFF. The full variable domain, rest sourced from reference TRBV19 and TRBJ2-1, is DGGITQSPKYLFRKEGQNVTLSCEQNLNHDAMYWYRQDPGQGLRLIYYSQIVNDFQKGDIAEGYSVSREKKESFPLTVTSAQKNPTAFYLCASSYRRDSWGNEQFFGPGTRLTVL.

The V gene is TRBV4-1, the J gene TRBJ2-5; 7 positions agree with TRBD1. Trimming cost V 0 bases and J 9 bases; bases outside gene matches: 7. CDR1 is MGHRA, CDR2 YSYEKL, per germline. The CDR3 totals 14 residues. The CDR3 nucleotides are TGCGCCAGCAGCCAAGATGAGGGACAGTGGTCCCAGTACTTC. This gives the protein CASSQDEGQWSQYF.

V usage is TRBV28 and J usage is TRBJ2-7; D remains unclear. V lost 1 base to trimming and J lost 3 bases, with 4 bases between them. The CDR3 covers 12 residues. CDR1 is MDHEN, CDR2 SYDVKM, per germline. CDR3 DNA sequence: TGTGCCAGCAGTTTATACGGCTACGAGCAGTACTTC. It specifies CASSLYGYEQYF.

This clone was seen just once. The V call is TRBV2, the J call TRBJ1-2; 10 bases are a match to TRBD1. The junction had 0 bases not matched to a gene; V was cut back by 6 bases and J by 2 bases. The CDR3 is made up of 13 amino acids. The germline V gene has CDR1 SNHLY and CDR2 FYNNEI. The CDR3 is CASRGQGNYGYTF. The CDR3 bases are TGTGCCAGCAGGGGACAGGGGAACTATGGCTACACCTTC.

The rearrangement links TRBV5-4 to TRBJ1-1; no reliable D call. This CDR3 region has 12 residues. With 0 bases removed from V and 5 bases from J, the gap between germline ends came to 5 bases. Germline assignment: CDR1 SGHNT and CDR2 YYREEE (reference sequence). The DNA for the CDR3 is TGTGCCAGCAGCTTGGACGGTACTGAAGCTTTCTTT. Translation: CASSLDGTEAFF.

V usage is TRBV6-5 and J usage is TRBJ2-7, with 7 bases aligning to TRBD1. CDR3 length: 13 residues. Germline V gene sequence: CDR1 MNHEY, CDR2 SVGAGI. Trimming cost V 6 bases and J 3 bases; bases outside gene matches: 5. This CDR3 reads CASRAGGRYEQYF. CDR3 sequence (DNA): TGTGCCAGCAGGGCAGGGGGACGCTACGAGCAGTACTTC.

V is TRBV2 and J is TRBJ1-5; the match to TRBD1 covers 8 bases. Germline V lookup: CDR1 SNHLY, CDR2 FYNNEI. The CDR3 totals 15 residues. The V gene end was trimmed by 6 bases and the J gene end by 4 bases; junction bases not matched to a gene: 8. This chain's CDR3 is CASRTDRVWNQPQHF. The CDR3 region has the DNA TGTGCCAGCAGGACGGACAGGGTTTGGAATCAGCCCCAGCATTTT.

The chain employs TRBV6-5 and TRBJ2-5; possible D gene TRBD2, 5 bases. This CDR3 contains 15 residues. CDR1 and CDR2 from the germline V gene are MNHEY and SVGAGI. V dropped 4 bases and J dropped 5 bases, with 17 bases sitting between them. CDR3 residues: CASSLDWLPSETQYF. DNA for the CDR3: TGTGCCAGCAGTTTGGACTGGCTCCCCTCCGAGACCCAGTACTTC.

This chain connects TRBV15 to TRBJ2-6, with D uncertain. The CDR3 covers 14 residues. The ends were cut back, 6 bases at V and 0 bases at J, with 6 bases in the middle. Germline CDR1 is LNHNV and CDR2 is YYDKDF (reference sequence). The CDR3 protein is CATRVLSGANVLTF. CDR3 bases: TGTGCCACCAGGGTACTCTCTGGGGCCAACGTCCTGACTTTC.

The chain uses TRBV28 and TRBJ1-1, with 9 bases matching TRBD1. Per germline, CDR1 MDHEN and CDR2 SYDVKM. With 6 bases clipped from V and 5 bases from J, the junction kept 7 bases outside the gene matches. The CDR3 contains 14 residues. The CDR3 loop is CASRGQGTRTEAFF. CDR3 nucleotide sequence: TGTGCCAGCAGAGGACAGGGGACGAGGACTGAAGCTTTCTTT.

The V and J genes are TRBV7-9 and TRBJ1-2, with D tentatively TRBD1 (5 bases). Trimming took off 10 bases at V and 4 bases at J, with 13 bases between the two ends. CDR3 length: 12 amino acids. The germline V gene has CDR1 SEHNR and CDR2 FQNEAQ (reference sequence). The CDR3 DNA follows: TGTGCCACACAGGTAGACATCTATGGCTACACCTTC. Its protein product is CATQVDIYGYTF.

This chain links TRBV6-1 with TRBJ1-3, with TRBD1 identical over 8 bases. CDR3 length: 14 amino acids. Per germline, CDR1 MNHNS and CDR2 SASEGT. The junction had 6 bases not matched to a gene; V was cut back by 5 bases and J by 6 bases. CDR3 protein: CASSLTGGINTIYF. The CDR3 DNA follows: TGTGCCAGCAGTCTCACAGGGGGGATAAACACCATATATTTT.

The J gene is TRBJ2-1, the V gene TRBV9; 9 nucleotides align to TRBD2. After removal of 1 base from V and 0 bases from J, the junction contained 11 bases not matched to a gene. CDR3 size: 19 residues. From germline, CDR1 is SGDLS and CDR2 YYNGEE. CDR3 nucleotides: TGTGCCAGCAGCGTATGGGGTAGCGGGGGCCCAAGCTCCTACAATGAGCAGTTCTTC. Its protein product is CASSVWGSGGPSSYNEQFF. Combining the CDR3 with reference TRBV9 and TRBJ2-1 gives the whole variable domain DSGVTQTPKHLITATGQRVTLRCSPRSGDLSVYWYQQSLDQGLQFLIQYYNGEERAKGNILERFSAQQFPDLHSELNLSSLELGDSALYFCASSVWGSGGPSSYNEQFFGPGTRLTVL.

V and J are TRBV21-1 and TRBJ2-5; the table names TRBD1, a call not compared with the DNA. TRBV21-1 is designated a pseudogene. The CDR3 runs to 19 residues. As DNA, the CDR3 is TGTGCCAGCAGCAAAGACACCCCTCTTGCGATTGGGCACCAAGAGACCCAGTACTTC. Amino acids: CASSKDTPLAIGHQETQYF.

The J gene is TRBJ2-1, the V gene TRBV5-1; D unclear. CDR1 is SGHRS and CDR2 is YFSETQ in the germline V gene. The CDR3 is 12 residues long. V dropped 4 bases and J dropped 10 bases, with 12 bases sitting between them. For the CDR3, the DNA is TGCGCCAGCAGCCTGGAAGCGCCGGAGCAGTTCTTC. The encoded protein is CASSLEAPEQFF. Full variable domain (rest looked up from reference TRBV5-1 and TRBJ2-1): KAGVTQTPRYLIKTRGQQVTLSCSPISGHRSVSWYQQTPGQGLQFLFEYFSETQRNKGNFPGRFSGRQFSNSRSEMNVSTLELGDSALYLCASSLEAPEQFFGPGTRLTVL.

V and J are TRBV9 and TRBJ1-3; 8 nucleotides line up with TRBD1. The CDR3 extends over 16 amino acids. Germline V CDR1 and CDR2: SGDLS, YYNGEE. V dropped 0 bases and J dropped 4; count of bases not matched to a gene: 6. CDR3 in DNA: TGTGCCAGCAGCGTAGATCAGGGGGCAACAGGAAACACCATATATTTT. It specifies CASSVDQGATGNTIYF.

The CDR3 here is CASSFEQGRTGELFF. The DNA for the CDR3 is TGCGCCAGCAGCTTCGAACAGGGTCGGACCGGGGAGCTGTTTTTT. The chain carries TRBV5-1 and TRBJ2-2; D perhaps matches TRBD1 (6 bases). With 2 bases removed from V and 5 bases from J, the gap between germline ends came to 13 bases. The CDR3 consists of 15 residues. Germline CDR1 and CDR2: SGHRS and YFSETQ.

The chain has TRBV18 and TRBJ1-1; D is unresolved. The CDR3 loop spans 12 amino acids. The germline V gene encodes CDR1 KGHSH and CDR2 LQKENI. V lost 5 bases, J lost 0 bases, and 4 bases lay in between. The CDR3 loop is CASSGLNTEAFF. The CDR3 DNA follows: TGTGCCAGCTCAGGGCTGAACACTGAAGCTTTCTTT.

This sequence joins TRBV10-3 and TRBJ2-7, with D uncertain. This CDR3 region has 12 residues. V lost 6 bases, J lost 4 bases, and 10 bases lay in between. Germline CDR1 reads ENHRY; CDR2 reads SYGVKD. For the CDR3, the DNA is TGTGCCATCAGCCCTAGAAGTTACGAGCAGTACTTC. This translates into CAISPRSYEQYF.

The V and J genes are TRBV4-2 and TRBJ2-5; the match to TRBD1 covers 10 bases. Trimming removed 1 base from V and 4 bases from J; junction bases left unmatched: 6. The CDR3 runs to 16 residues. CDR1 LGHNA and CDR2 YNFKEQ come from the germline V gene. In DNA, the CDR3 is TGTGCCAGCAGCCAAGGGGGACAGGGGAAGGGAGAGACCCAGTACTTC. Protein: CASSQGGQGKGETQYF.